The 32 T cell receptor beta chains below come from one sample, sequenced in a study of blood T cell repertoires in COVID-19. Profiled with immunoSEQ multiplex PCR; TCRdb holds only in-frame clones, not every one. The sample lists around 110,000 clones; approximately 82% were seen once. The sequencing sample was made of peripheral blood. These receptors all come from a man in his thirties or forties with acute or convalescent COVID-19.

V and J are TRBV10-3 and TRBJ2-1; 15 nucleotides line up with TRBD2. Germline loops: CDR1 ENHRY, CDR2 SYGVKD. Losses at the gene ends were 0 bases for V and 9 bases for J; bases not matched to a gene: 9. This CDR3 contains 18 residues. The CDR3 spells CAISESRTSGRAAGEQFF. CDR3 in DNA: TGTGCCATCAGTGAGTCCCGGACTAGCGGGAGGGCCGCGGGTGAGCAGTTCTTC.

This chain joins TRBV4-1 and TRBJ1-5; D is ambiguous. The CDR3 is made up of 18 amino acids. Looked up from germline, CDR1 is MGHRA and CDR2 is YSYEKL. Deletions cut 1 base from V and 0 bases from J, with 16 bases between. The CDR3 is CASSQGLAGTYSNQPQHF. CDR3 bases: TGCGCCAGCAGCCAAGGGTTGGCAGGTACATATAGCAATCAGCCCCAGCATTTT.

The gene calls are TRBV7-3 and TRBJ2-1, with D possibly being TRBD1 (5 bases). V lost 3 bases, J lost 0 bases, and 9 bases lay in between. The CDR3 contains 15 residues. The germline CDR1 and CDR2 sequences are SGHTA and FQGTGA. CDR3 DNA: TGTGCCAGCAGCTTGGGGCCAAGCTCCTACAATGAGCAGTTCTTC. This gives the protein CASSLGPSSYNEQFF.

This chain links TRBV6-2 or TRBV6-3 with TRBJ2-6, with D hard to call. V lost 0 bases and J 0 bases, leaving 9 bases between the germline ends. CDR1 MNHEY and CDR2 SVGEGT come from the germline V gene. CDR3 length equals 17 residues. The CDR3 here is CASSYSTSSSGANVLTF. The DNA for the CDR3 is TGTGCCAGCAGTTACTCGACTTCCAGCTCTGGGGCCAACGTCCTGACTTTC.

Notes on this clone: Distinct nucleotide sequences in the sample also encode this CDR3. V is TRBV6-5 and J is TRBJ1-1, with 7 bases lining up with TRBD1. Trimming took 6 bases from V and 4 from J; bases not matched to a gene: 2. The CDR3 consists of 12 residues. Germline loops: CDR1 MNHEY, CDR2 SVGAGI. Here the CDR3 DNA reads TGTGCCAGCAGCGACAGGGTCACTGAAGCTTTCTTT. Protein sequence: CASSDRVTEAFF.

This clone was detected a few times. This chain links TRBV7-2 with TRBJ2-1; TRBD2 is a possible D gene (6 bases). The length of the CDR3 is 15 residues. CDR1 is SGHTA, CDR2 FQGNSA, per germline. Trimming left V 5 bases short and J 0 bases short, with 11 bases between. CDR3 DNA: TGTGCCAGCAGCGTTAGCGGCTCCTCCTACAATGAGCAGTTCTTC. Translated, it gives CASSVSGSSYNEQFF.

V is TRBV7-3 and J is TRBJ2-7; TRBD2 agrees at 11 bases. The trim removed 5 bases at V and 0 bases at J, leaving 15 bases unmatched. Germline V lookup: CDR1 SGHTA, CDR2 FQGTGA. The CDR3 sequence is 19 residues long. The CDR3: CASSLPQGLAAPSSYEQYF. DNA for the CDR3: TGTGCCAGCAGCCTGCCCCAGGGACTAGCGGCACCCAGCTCCTACGAGCAGTACTTC.

This chain connects TRBV4-1 to TRBJ1-4, with D possibly TRBD1 on 6 matching bases. The CDR3 spans 16 residues. CDR1 is MGHRA and CDR2 is YSYEKL in the germline V gene. Trimming removed 1 base at V and 7 bases at J, with 16 bases between. CDR3 loop: CASSQGTDRPREKLFF. In DNA, the CDR3 is TGCGCCAGCAGCCAAGGAACCGACAGGCCACGTGAAAAACTGTTTTTT.

The chain joins TRBV15 to TRBJ2-7; 7 bases are shared with TRBD2. The CDR3 runs to 15 residues. Germline lookup yields CDR1 LNHNV and CDR2 YYDKDF (reference sequence). After removal of 0 bases from V and 1 base from J, the junction contained 3 bases not matched to a gene. The CDR3 DNA reads as TGTGCCACCAGCAGAGAGGCGGGGGAGTCCTACGAGCAGTACTTC. The encoded protein is CATSREAGESYEQYF.

The chain links TRBV18 to TRBJ1-5; 7 nucleotides agree with TRBD1. V shed 2 bases and J 0 bases; nucleotides not matched to a gene: 4. This CDR3 has 16 residues. The germline CDR1 and CDR2 sequences are KGHSH and LQKENI. As DNA, the CDR3 is TGTGCCAGCTCACCAGAGGGACAGAGTAGCAATCAGCCCCAGCATTTT. Protein sequence: CASSPEGQSSNQPQHF.

This chain connects TRBV3-1 (or the pseudogene TRBV3-2) to TRBJ2-2; 14 nucleotides agree with TRBD2. The CDR3 loop spans 21 amino acids. After removal of 2 bases from V and 0 bases from J, the junction contained 11 bases not matched to a gene. CDR1 and CDR2 from the germline V gene are LGHDT and YNNKEL (reference sequence). CDR3 region: CASSQSGLAGVGLANTGELFF. The CDR3 nucleotides are TGTGCCAGCAGCCAATCGGGACTAGCGGGAGTCGGTCTCGCGAACACCGGGGAGCTGTTTTTT.

This chain joins TRBV30 and TRBJ2-1, with D maybe TRBD1 (7 bases). The CDR3 consists of 15 residues. V was shortened by 8 bases and J by 0 bases, with 17 bases between the two germline ends. Per germline, CDR1 GTSNPN and CDR2 SVGIG (reference sequence). The CDR3 nucleotides are TGTGCCACGGAGGGGGCGGTAGGCTCCTACAATGAGCAGTTCTTC. Its protein product is CATEGAVGSYNEQFF.

This chain joins TRBV29-1 and TRBJ1-5; D might be TRBD1 (5 bases). The CDR3 length is 12 residues. The V end lost 4 bases, the J end lost 7 bases, and 11 bases lay between the germline ends. Germline lookup yields CDR1 SQVTM and CDR2 ANQGSEA. The CDR3 sequence: CSVGTGDQPQHF. The CDR3 DNA sequence: TGCAGCGTTGGAACGGGGGACCAGCCCCAGCATTTT.

The chain uses TRBV5-4 and TRBJ2-1; 7 bases align to TRBD1. V dropped 4 bases and J dropped 3; count of bases not matched to a gene: 4. This CDR3 is 14 amino acids long. Germline lookup yields CDR1 SGHNT and CDR2 YYREEE (reference sequence). The CDR3 loop is CASSPRQGYNEQFF. Here the CDR3 DNA reads TGTGCCAGCAGCCCGAGACAGGGCTACAATGAGCAGTTCTTC.

The gene calls are TRBV2 and TRBJ2-3; no firm D call. Per the germline V gene, CDR1 is SNHLY and CDR2 is FYNNEI. This CDR3 has 16 residues. V was shortened by 1 base and J by 2 bases, with 13 bases between the two germline ends. The CDR3 region is CASSEEETPVTDTQYF. The CDR3 DNA is TGTGCCAGCAGTGAAGAGGAGACCCCGGTCACAGATACGCAGTATTTT.

The sample holds one count of this clone. The V gene is TRBV7-9, the J gene TRBJ1-2; 7 nucleotides match TRBD1. Germline V gives CDR1 SEHNR, CDR2 FQNEAQ (reference sequence). After removal of 4 bases from V and 0 bases from J, the junction contained 5 bases not matched to a gene. This CDR3 region has 15 residues. CDR3 sequence: CASSSAGQPNYGYTF. As DNA, the CDR3 is TGTGCCAGCAGCTCTGCGGGACAGCCTAACTATGGCTACACCTTC.

The rearrangement links TRBV19 to TRBJ2-5, with 11 bases aligning to TRBD2. Unmatched junction bases numbered 8, after V lost 2 bases and J lost 0 bases. CDR1 and CDR2 (germline): LNHDA, SQIVND (reference sequence). This CDR3 has 18 residues. The CDR3 reads CASSIKLAGGPYQETQYF. In nucleotides, the CDR3 is TGTGCCAGTAGTATAAAGCTAGCGGGAGGCCCGTACCAAGAGACCCAGTACTTC.

The chain carries TRBV24-1 and TRBJ2-2; TRBD2 aligns across 10 bases. Germline V gene data show CDR1 as KGHDR and CDR2 as SFDVKD. V dropped 4 bases and J dropped 4; count of bases not matched to a gene: 5. The CDR3 length is 16 residues. The DNA of the CDR3 is TGTGCCACCAGTGACACAGCGGGAGGGCCCACCGGGGAGCTGTTTTTT. As protein: CATSDTAGGPTGELFF.

This sequence joins TRBV6-5 and TRBJ1-2; D is unclear. This CDR3 is built from 14 residues. V lost 4 bases and J lost 7, with 16 bases in between. Germline V gene data show CDR1 as MNHEY and CDR2 as SVGAGI. The CDR3 nucleotides read TGTGCCAGCAGTTTCCTGCAACAACGGGGTGGCTACACCTTC. It encodes CASSFLQQRGGYTF.

This clone was recorded only once. The V and J genes are TRBV18 and TRBJ2-3; 9 bases line up with TRBD1. Germline loops: CDR1 KGHSH, CDR2 LQKENI. Trimming removed 4 bases from V and 4 bases from J; junction bases left unmatched: 6. CDR3 length equals 15 residues. DNA for the CDR3: TGTGCCAGCTCACAGTGGACAGGGGAATCAGATACGCAGTATTTT. It specifies CASSQWTGESDTQYF.

The chain couples TRBV6-5 to TRBJ1-5; D is unresolved. This CDR3 comprises 12 residues. Germline V gene sequence: CDR1 MNHEY, CDR2 SVGAGI. Trimming took 8 bases from V and 6 from J, leaving 11 bases between them. DNA of the CDR3: TGTGCCAGCTCGGGAGGAAGTCAGCCCCAGCATTTT. This translates into CASSGGSQPQHF.

In its sample, this clone was seen once. The CDR3 loop is CASSLRGNTEAFF. The CDR3 DNA reads as TGTGCCAGCAGCTTAAGAGGGAACACTGAAGCTTTCTTT. V is TRBV7-9 and J is TRBJ1-1; D gene ambiguous. The CDR3 runs 13 residues. The germline V gene encodes CDR1 SEHNR and CDR2 FQNEAQ (reference sequence). Deletions cut 2 bases from V and 1 base from J, with 5 bases between.

This clone was detected once. The genes are TRBV30 and TRBJ1-2, with 9 bases aligning to TRBD1. The CDR3 is made up of 15 amino acids. The trim removed 7 bases at V and 7 bases at J, leaving 16 bases unmatched. Germline CDR1 is GTSNPN and CDR2 is SVGIG (reference sequence). Here the CDR3 DNA reads TGTGCCTACGATAAGGGGGGACAGGGCGGTGGTGGCTACACCTTC. Protein: CAYDKGGQGGGGYTF.

V is TRBV14 and J is TRBJ2-2; maybe TRBD1 (6 bases). The CDR3 spans 17 residues. Germline CDR1 is SGHDN and CDR2 is FVKESK. V shed 0 bases and J shed 0 bases, with 11 bases lying between them. The CDR3 protein is CASSQDLWGPNTGELFF. CDR3 sequence (DNA): TGTGCCAGCAGCCAAGATCTGTGGGGGCCGAACACCGGGGAGCTGTTTTTT.

J is TRBJ2-7 and V is TRBV5-4; the D is unclear. In germline, CDR1 is SGHNT, CDR2 YYREEE (reference sequence). Trimming shortened V by 0 bases and J by 2 bases, and 3 bases separated the two germline ends. The CDR3 has 12 residues. CDR3 region: CASSLAAYEQYF. For the CDR3, the DNA is TGTGCCAGCAGCTTGGCTGCCTACGAGCAGTACTTC.

The chain carries TRBV7-8 and TRBJ2-1; D uncertain. V dropped 5 bases and J dropped 9 bases, with 8 bases sitting between them. This CDR3 region has 11 residues. Germline CDR1 and CDR2: SGHVS and FQNEAQ. This CDR3 is CASSPSGEQFF. CDR3 in DNA: TGTGCCAGCAGCCCTAGTGGTGAGCAGTTCTTC.

In this sample, this clone turned up once. The chain has TRBV5-1 and TRBJ2-1; 11 bases map to TRBD2. The CDR3 is 17 amino acids. From germline, CDR1 is SGHRS and CDR2 YFSETQ. The trim removed 0 bases at V and 4 bases at J, leaving 6 bases unmatched. CDR3 in amino acids: CASSLGPTSGGYNEQFF. The CDR3 DNA reads as TGCGCCAGCAGCTTGGGACCAACTAGCGGGGGATACAATGAGCAGTTCTTC.

This rearrangement joins TRBV13 to TRBJ2-3, with a weak D call TRBD2 (5 bases). Trimming took 2 bases from V and 3 from J, leaving 6 bases between them. In germline, CDR1 is PRHDT, CDR2 FYEKMQ (reference sequence). The CDR3 spans 13 residues. The CDR3 DNA sequence: TGTGCCAGCAGCTTAACTAGGACAGATACGCAGTATTTT. Its translation is CASSLTRTDTQYF.

The chain couples TRBV19 to TRBJ2-7, with 8 bases that match TRBD1. The V and J ends lost 10 bases and 5 bases, in that order; junction bases with no gene match: 4. Germline V gene lookup returns CDR1 LNHDA and CDR2 SQIVND (reference sequence). CDR3 length equals 11 residues. CDR3 amino acids: CATDRGDEQYV. The CDR3 DNA follows: TGTGCCACCGACAGGGGCGACGAGCAGTACGTC.

The chain couples TRBV2 to TRBJ2-1, with D maybe TRBD1 (6 bases). CDR1 is SNHLY, CDR2 FYNNEI, per germline. V gave up 0 bases and J gave up 8 bases, with 17 bases separating them. The CDR3 length is 16 residues. DNA for the CDR3: TGTGCCAGCAGTGAAGCGTCAGGGGTGCTGGGGGATGAGCAGTTCTTC. It encodes CASSEASGVLGDEQFF.

The chain has TRBV6-4 and TRBJ2-7; D is possibly TRBD1 (6 bases). CDR1 is MRHNA, CDR2 SNTAGT, per germline. Deletions cut 6 bases from V and 2 bases from J, with 14 bases between. The CDR3 is 14 amino acids. CDR3 nucleotides: TGTGCCAGCAGGCCTACAGGGTCACCCTACGAGCAGTACGTC. Its translation is CASRPTGSPYEQYV.

V is TRBV4-3 and J is TRBJ2-1; TRBD2 matches 10 bases. The CDR3 loop spans 14 amino acids. From germline, CDR1 is LGHNA and CDR2 YSLEER. V lost 4 bases, J lost 4 bases, and 1 base stayed unmatched. CDR3 in amino acids: CASSRLAGYNEQFF. As DNA, the CDR3 is TGCGCCAGCAGCCGACTAGCGGGTTACAATGAGCAGTTCTTC.